Each of the 26 T cell receptor beta chains below was sequenced from the same sample in a study of Graves' ophthalmopathy and Graves' hyperthyroidism. RNA transcripts served as template for amplifying TCR beta CDR3 sequences. First-round RT-PCR with HTBI primers preceded a second-round multiplex PCR. A single record per CDR3 protein comes from TCRdb applying MiXCR to the multiplex PCR reads. The table includes 210,000 or so distinct CDR3 sequences, over 25% detected once. Sequencing input: peripheral blood. These receptors were taken from a man aged 50-59 years with Graves' ophthalmopathy.

At least ten counts were recorded for this clonotype. This sequence joins TRBV7-2 and TRBJ1-5, with TRBD1 as a possible D gene (5 bases). This CDR3 contains 13 residues. In germline, CDR1 is SGHTA, CDR2 FQGNSA. V was clipped by 5 bases and J by 9 bases, with 14 bases between them. In DNA, the CDR3 is TGTGCCAGCAGCGCTGAAACGGGGCGGCCCCAGCATTTT. Translated, it gives CASSAETGRPQHF.

At least ten counts were recorded for this clonotype. The chain recombines TRBV29-1 with TRBJ2-7, with 7 bases that match TRBD1. CDR3 length equals 14 residues. V dropped 4 bases and J dropped 0; count of bases not matched to a gene: 6. Germline V gene data show CDR1 as SQVTM and CDR2 as ANQGSEA. The CDR3 loop is CSVVRDSTSYEQYF. The CDR3 bases are TGCAGCGTTGTTCGGGACAGCACCTCCTACGAGCAGTACTTC.

In its sample, this clonotype was seen many times. The V call is TRBV6-5, the J call TRBJ2-7, with TRBD1 identical over 8 bases. Germline CDR1 and CDR2: MNHEY and SVGAGI. The CDR3 extends over 14 amino acids. The V segment lost 5 bases and the J segment 7 bases; nucleotides outside the gene matches: 10. Here the CDR3 reads CASSPGQDPLEQYF. The CDR3 DNA follows: TGTGCCAGCAGTCCGGGACAGGACCCTCTTGAGCAGTACTTC.

This clonotype was detected ten times or more. J is TRBJ1-6 and V is TRBV15, with D perhaps TRBD1 (6 bases). Germline V CDR1 and CDR2: LNHNV, YYDKDF (reference sequence). V lost 3 bases and J lost 7, with 13 bases in between. CDR3 length: 15 amino acids. The CDR3, as DNA: TGTGCCACCAGCAGCCGCAGGGGAGGGAATTCACCCCTCCACTTT. Amino acid sequence: CATSSRRGGNSPLHF.

The V and J genes are TRBV24-1 and TRBJ2-7, with 9 bases aligning to TRBD1. From germline, CDR1 is KGHDR and CDR2 SFDVKD. This CDR3 comprises 15 residues. The J segment lost 2 bases and the V segment lost 2 bases, leaving 3 bases of the junction unmatched. The CDR3 sequence: CATSDSGTGTYEQYF. In nucleotides, the CDR3 is TGTGCCACCAGTGATTCCGGGACAGGGACCTACGAGCAGTACTTC.

This clonotype appeared many times. This chain connects TRBV14 to TRBJ1-3; D call uncertain. The CDR3 length is 17 residues. Trimming shortened V by 4 bases and J by 0 bases, and 16 bases separated the two germline ends. From germline, CDR1 is SGHDN and CDR2 FVKESK. CDR3 in amino acids: CASSLQVGRFSGNTIYF. The CDR3 bases are TGTGCCAGCAGCCTACAAGTAGGGCGGTTCTCTGGAAACACCATATATTTT.

This clonotype was counted at least ten times. The chain is built from TRBV20-1 and TRBJ1-5, with TRBD1 matching over 8 bases. The CDR3 is 14 residues long. V trimming: 6 bases; J trimming: 3 bases; junction bases outside the gene matches: 7. Per the germline V gene, CDR1 is DFQATT and CDR2 is SNEGSKA (reference sequence). The CDR3 bases are TGCAGTGCCCGACAGGGGTCATCCAATCAGCCCCAGCATTTT. Translated: CSARQGSSNQPQHF.

This clonotype appeared many times. The J gene is TRBJ2-5, the V gene TRBV6-2 or TRBV6-3, with D possibly TRBD2 on 6 matching bases. Per germline, CDR1 MNHEY and CDR2 SVGEGT. CDR3 length: 15 residues. V lost 5 bases, J lost 4 bases, and 17 bases lay in between. CDR3 coding DNA: TGTGCCAGCAGTCCATTAGCGGTCGTGGTAGAGACCCAGTACTTC. Translated, it gives CASSPLAVVVETQYF.

In regard to this clonotype: One end of the junction does not line up with germline, which may come from a read error. V gene TRBV6-2 or TRBV6-3 combines with J gene TRBJ1-1; 11 bases align to TRBD1. This CDR3 region has 11 residues. Germline-derived CDR1 and CDR2 are MNHEY and SVGEGT. CDR3 nucleotide sequence: TGTGCCAGCAGCACCGGACAGGGGGCGGACTTT. It translates to CASSTGQGADF.

At least ten counts were recorded for this clonotype. The V call is TRBV20-1, the J call TRBJ2-7, with 8 bases matching TRBD2. Germline lookup yields CDR1 DFQATT and CDR2 SNEGSKA (reference sequence). The junction had 5 bases not matched to a gene; V was cut back by 2 bases and J by 2 bases. This CDR3 is 14 amino acids long. CDR3 sequence reads: CSARPPGLAYEQYF. The CDR3 DNA is TGCAGTGCTAGACCACCGGGACTAGCCTACGAGCAGTACTTC.

Many counts were recorded for this clonotype. This rearrangement joins TRBV3-1 to TRBJ2-5, with 7 bases matching TRBD2. Per germline, CDR1 LGHDT and CDR2 YNNKEL (reference sequence). The CDR3 covers 15 residues. The V gene end was trimmed by 1 base and the J gene end by 2 bases; junction bases not matched to a gene: 4. The CDR3 bases are TGTGCCAGCAGCCAAGTGGGGGGGAAGCAAGAGACCCAGTACTTC. As protein: CASSQVGGKQETQYF.

The V call is TRBV28, the J call TRBJ2-5; no clear D gene. Germline V CDR1 and CDR2: MDHEN, SYDVKM. The V end lost 6 bases, the J end lost 4 bases, and 12 bases lay between the germline ends. The CDR3 runs to 13 residues. The DNA for the CDR3 is TGTGCCAGCAGCTCGTTCCGAGGAGAGACCCAGTACTTC. It specifies CASSSFRGETQYF.

The V and J genes are TRBV20-1 and TRBJ1-2; D might be TRBD1 (6 bases). The CDR3 has 12 residues. Trimming shortened V by 4 bases and J by 4 bases, and 10 bases separated the two germline ends. Germline V gene sequence: CDR1 DFQATT, CDR2 SNEGSKA (reference sequence). This CDR3 reads CSATPGVYGYTF. The CDR3, as DNA: TGCAGTGCTACCCCAGGGGTCTATGGCTACACCTTC.

This sequence joins TRBV6-1 and TRBJ1-2, with D possibly matching TRBD1 (6 bases). Per germline, CDR1 MNHNS and CDR2 SASEGT. The ends were cut back, 0 bases at V and 5 bases at J, with 10 bases in the middle. This CDR3 spans 14 amino acids. The chain's CDR3 is CASSEASGEYGYTF. The CDR3 coding sequence is TGTGCCAGCAGTGAAGCCTCAGGGGAGTATGGCTACACCTTC.

This clonotype appeared many times. The chain employs TRBV25-1 and TRBJ2-7; a weak D match, TRBD1 (5 bases). CDR3 length: 16 residues. The germline V and J ends were trimmed by 3 bases and 0 bases, with 15 bases remaining between them. Germline V gene sequence: CDR1 MGHDK, CDR2 SYGVNS. The CDR3 here is CASSDGHYRCSYEQYF. CDR3 in DNA: TGTGCCAGCAGTGATGGTCACTACAGGTGCTCCTACGAGCAGTACTTC.

This clonotype was observed at least ten times. The chain combines TRBV6-1 with TRBJ2-2; D gene unclear. The V gene's germline CDR1 is MNHNS and CDR2 SASEGT. The germline V and J ends were trimmed by 4 bases and 1 base, with 4 bases remaining between them. The CDR3 spans 13 residues. The CDR3 reads CASSAVNTGELFF. The DNA for the CDR3 is TGTGCCAGCAGTGCAGTGAACACCGGGGAGCTGTTTTTT.

This clonotype was detected ten times or more. The V and J genes are TRBV29-1 and TRBJ1-1, with D maybe TRBD1 (5 bases). The V end was cut by 1 base, the J end by 8 bases, with 11 bases between. CDR3 length equals 12 residues. Germline V lookup: CDR1 SQVTM, CDR2 ANQGSEA. The CDR3 DNA reads TGCAGCGTTGAAGTCCCGGGGGGGGAAGCTTTCTTT. This translates into CSVEVPGGEAFF. The whole variable domain, filled in from reference TRBV29-1 and TRBJ1-1, reads SAVISQKPSRDICQRGTSLTIQCQVDSQVTMMFWYRQQPGQSLTLIATANQGSEATYESGFVIDKFPISRPNLTFSTLTVSNMSPEDSSIYLCSVEVPGGEAFFGQGTRLTVV.

The chain recombines TRBV6-1 with TRBJ1-1, with D maybe TRBD1 (6 bases). V lost 6 bases, J lost 3 bases, and 8 bases lay in between. CDR3 size: 12 residues. CDR1 is MNHNS, CDR2 SASEGT, per germline. CDR3 sequence (DNA): TGTGCCAGCAGCGGACAGCACACTGAAGCTTTCTTT. It translates to CASSGQHTEAFF.

In its sample, this clonotype was seen many times. This may come from a read error, since a much larger clone is one base off. The V gene is TRBV7-2, the J gene TRBJ2-5; 7 bases fit TRBD2. This CDR3 has 14 amino acids. Per germline, CDR1 SGHTA and CDR2 FQGNSA. V trimming: 5 bases; J trimming: 5 bases; junction bases outside the gene matches: 8. The CDR3 reads CASSPGLVWETQYF. Here the CDR3 DNA reads TGTGCCAGCAGCCCCGGACTAGTTTGGGAGACCCAGTACTTC.

This clonotype showed up many times. The rearrangement uses TRBV12-3 or TRBV12-4 and TRBJ2-4, with TRBD2 identical over 10 bases. With V trimmed by 7 bases and J by 0 bases, 15 bases remained unmatched. The CDR3 spans 19 residues. In DNA, the CDR3 is TGTGCCAGCACCTGGACTAGCGGCAGACCCGATGTAGCCAAAAACATTCAGTACTTC. It specifies CASTWTSGRPDVAKNIQYF.

This clonotype was recorded at least ten times. This chain links TRBV30 with TRBJ1-1, with D hard to call. The CDR3 consists of 13 residues. Per germline, CDR1 GTSNPN and CDR2 SVGIG (reference sequence). V was pared by 4 bases and J by 0 bases, with 9 bases between. CDR3 sequence (DNA): TGTGCCTGGACTAGGGATATGAACACTGAAGCTTTCTTT. Translated: CAWTRDMNTEAFF.

This chain links TRBV6-1 with TRBJ2-7, with D possibly being TRBD1 or TRBD2 (5 bases each). Germline lookup yields CDR1 MNHNS and CDR2 SASEGT. This CDR3 has 13 residues. Trimming took off 6 bases at V and 3 bases at J, with 12 bases between the two ends. CDR3 coding DNA: TGTGCCAGCAGCCGGGACGGGAACTACGAGCAGTACTTC. Its protein product is CASSRDGNYEQYF.

This clonotype has only a few counts. The chain links TRBV7-2 to TRBJ2-7, with D perhaps matching TRBD2 (5 bases). Germline V lookup: CDR1 SGHTA, CDR2 FQGNSA. V was shortened by 0 bases and J by 3 bases, with 15 bases between the two germline ends. This CDR3 spans 16 amino acids. For the CDR3, the DNA is TGTGCCAGCAGCTTAGCGGCTAGCACAGATTTCTACGAGCAGTACTTC. Amino acid sequence: CASSLAASTDFYEQYF. Looking up the rest from reference TRBV7-2 and TRBJ2-7 gives the full variable domain: GAGVSQSPSNKVTEKGKDVELRCDPISGHTALYWYRQSLGQGLEFLIYFQGNSAPDKSGLPSDRFSAERTGGSVSTLTIQRTQQEDSAVYLCASSLAASTDFYEQYFGPGTRLTVT.

This clonotype was seen ten or more times. The chain employs TRBV20-1 and TRBJ1-2; 11 nucleotides agree with TRBD1. Germline V gene sequence: CDR1 DFQATT, CDR2 SNEGSKA (reference sequence). CDR3 length: 14 residues. Trimming cost V 6 bases and J 8 bases; bases outside gene matches: 11. CDR3 bases: TGCAGTGCCGCCGGGACAGGGGGTCAGAGAGGCTACACCTTC. As protein: CSAAGTGGQRGYTF.

This clonotype was seen at least ten times. The V call is TRBV19, the J call TRBJ1-3; D may be TRBD1 (5 bases). The CDR3 covers 13 residues. Germline assignment: CDR1 LNHDA and CDR2 SQIVND (reference sequence). Between the trimmed V and J ends, which lost 5 bases and 3 bases, there was a span of 8 bases. CDR3 region: CASSATVGNTIYF. The CDR3 DNA follows: TGTGCCAGTAGTGCGACAGTTGGAAACACCATATATTTT.

This clonotype has a count of ten or more. The J gene is TRBJ2-3, the V gene TRBV19, with 13 bases lining up with TRBD2. V gave up 5 bases and J gave up 3 bases; unmatched junction bases: 2. Germline-derived CDR1 and CDR2 are LNHDA and SQIVND (reference sequence). The CDR3 extends over 15 amino acids. The CDR3 loop reads CASSLGLAGTDTQYF. The CDR3 nucleotides are TGTGCCAGTAGTCTGGGACTAGCGGGGACAGATACGCAGTATTTT.